This TCR beta chain came from a study of T cells in tuberculosis. Study-wide results and limits: Some low-affinity tetramer-binding T cells may be absent from this sample.

TCR-alpha and TCR-beta chains were sequenced unpaired. TCRdb's copy holds only in-frame clones and misses some; the assay was immunoSEQ multiplex PCR. The repertoire holds approximately 88,000 clones, with just over 90% as singletons. Thawed, overnight-rested PBMC were stained with GMM-loaded CD1B tetramer, viability dye and anti-CD3, then sorted. The lipid loaded on the CD1B tetramers was C32 glucose monomycolate from Rhodococcus equi. Before cryopreservation, the sorted PBMC lost their CD14-expressing monocytes. Tetramer-negative cells, roughly 97,000 per donor, were also sorted. The receptor was derived from an adult woman with latent tuberculosis. Material: CD1b-GMM tetramer-negative cells sorted from PBMCs.

The CDR3 sequence is CASSPAPGLAGYEQFF. The CDR3 region has the DNA TGTGCCAGCTCACCAGCCCCGGGACTAGCTGGTTATGAGCAGTTCTTC. The chain is built from TRBV18 and TRBJ2-1; 9 bases line up with TRBD2. Germline V lookup: CDR1 KGHSH, CDR2 LQKENI. V lost 2 bases and J lost 8; bases outside the gene matches: 10. This CDR3 comprises 16 residues.